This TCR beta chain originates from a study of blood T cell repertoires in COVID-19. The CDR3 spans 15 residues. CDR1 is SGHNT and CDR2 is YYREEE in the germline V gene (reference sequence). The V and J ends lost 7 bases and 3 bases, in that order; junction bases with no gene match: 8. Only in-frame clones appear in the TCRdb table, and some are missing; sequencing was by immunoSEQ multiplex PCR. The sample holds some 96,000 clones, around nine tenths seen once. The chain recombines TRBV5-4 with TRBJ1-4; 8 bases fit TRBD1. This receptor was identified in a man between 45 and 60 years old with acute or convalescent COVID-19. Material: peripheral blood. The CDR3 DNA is TGTGCCAGCTCCTCAGGGGGCTTAGCTAATGAAAAACTGTTTTTT. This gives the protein CASSSGGLANEKLFF.